This TCR beta chain was identified in a study of blood T cell repertoires in COVID-19. Study-level background: The United States, Italy and Spain supplied acute and convalescent COVID-19 samples. From T cells, B-cell-depleted T cells, or PBMCs came the material, which was cDNA or gDNA.

How the authors handled the data: Amplification of reference gene primers provided the estimated nucleated cell counts. Clones were sequenced by immunoSEQ multiplex PCR, and TCRdb holds only the in-frame ones, with some missing. That table supplies the V and J calls and clone size; D and trimming were determined from the DNA. The profile shows about 25,000 clones, 87% of them singletons. With V trimmed by 6 bases and J by 1 base, 3 bases remained unmatched. CDR3 length: 14 residues. Germline values: CDR1 SGHDN, CDR2 FVKESK. This TCR came from a human donor with active COVID-19. The donor label of this sample is uncertain. The source material was peripheral blood. This rearrangement joins TRBV14 to TRBJ2-7; 10 positions agree with TRBD2. CDR3 sequence: CASRGSGRSYEQYF. The CDR3 nucleotides are TGTGCCAGCAGAGGTAGCGGGAGGTCCTACGAGCAGTACTTC.